These 10 T cell receptor beta chains were all obtained from the same sample, sequenced in a study of human T cells and chemical hapten exposure. This sample's time point: patch test 1, 2 weeks after DPC sensitization. Treatment specified: therapeutic diphenylcyclopropenone sensitization with weekly scalp DPC. TCRdb called the RACE reads again in MiXCR, with one record for every CDR3 protein. Here the sample spans fewer than 130,000 distinct CDR3 sequences, approximately 11% being singletons. The sequencing here drew on whole blood, taken in connection with sensitization to the hapten diphenylcyclopropenone (DPC). Every receptor here comes from a middle-aged woman with alopecia areata. Some clones in this sample may be carry-over from other donors' samples.

This clonotype came up a few times. The CDR3 DNA reads as TGTGCCAGCAGTTTTGCCGGCAATGAAAAACTGTTTTTT. Its translation is CASSFAGNEKLFF. This chain links TRBV12-3 or TRBV12-4 with TRBJ1-4; D call uncertain. With 3 bases removed from V and 5 bases from J, the gap between germline ends came to 7 bases. This CDR3 contains 13 residues.

This clonotype was seen more than once but under ten times. The chain couples TRBV18 to TRBJ2-1; TRBD2 matches 7 bases. The CDR3 has 16 amino acids. J was trimmed by 4 bases and V by 0 bases; bases with no gene match: 6. Germline V CDR1 and CDR2: KGHSH, LQKENI. The CDR3 region is CASSPPSSGPYNEQFF. For the CDR3, the DNA is TGTGCCAGCTCACCACCGAGTAGCGGGCCATACAATGAGCAGTTCTTC.

This sequence joins TRBV19 and TRBJ1-5, with 11 bases that match TRBD1. Germline lookup yields CDR1 LNHDA and CDR2 SQIVND (reference sequence). Trimming took 5 bases from V and 6 from J; bases not matched to a gene: 3. The CDR3 length is 14 residues. CDR3 DNA sequence: TGTGCCAGTAGTGGACAGGGGGCGGGTCAGCCCCAGCATTTT. Translation gives CASSGQGAGQPQHF.

This clonotype was seen a few times. The V and J genes are TRBV6-5 and TRBJ2-1; D unclear. The CDR3 consists of 11 residues. Per the germline V gene, CDR1 is MNHEY and CDR2 is SVGAGI. Deletions cut 6 bases from V and 4 bases from J, with 4 bases between. The CDR3 region is CASRMYNEQFF. CDR3 sequence (DNA): TGTGCCAGCAGGATGTACAATGAGCAGTTCTTC.

The CDR3 DNA follows: TGTGCCACCAGCAGAGTAACAGGGGCCTACAATGAGCAGTTCTTC. Encoded protein: CATSRVTGAYNEQFF. The chain couples TRBV15 to TRBJ2-1; 7 bases are a match to TRBD1. This CDR3 is built from 15 residues. Germline V CDR1 and CDR2: LNHNV, YYDKDF (reference sequence). V lost 1 base and J lost 2; bases outside the gene matches: 2.

This clonotype was seen more than once but under ten times. The chain carries TRBV7-3 and TRBJ1-1, with TRBD1 as a possible D gene (5 bases). Germline loops: CDR1 SGHTA, CDR2 FQGTGA. The V end was cut by 5 bases, the J end by 0 bases, with 7 bases between. CDR3 length: 13 residues. The CDR3, as DNA: TGTGCCAGCAGCCCGACAGTGAACACTGAAGCTTTCTTT. This gives the protein CASSPTVNTEAFF.

This clonotype was seen more than once but under ten times. The rearrangement links TRBV7-6 to TRBJ1-4, with 8 bases aligning to TRBD1. Germline CDR1 and CDR2: SGHVS and FNYEAQ. CDR3 length equals 14 residues. V gave up 1 base and J gave up 5 bases; unmatched junction bases: 0. CDR3 DNA sequence: TGTGCCAGCAGCTTAGGGACAGGGAATGAAAAACTGTTTTTT. The encoded protein is CASSLGTGNEKLFF.

This clonotype turned up a few times. The V and J genes are TRBV20-1 and TRBJ2-1; 9 positions agree with TRBD2. The length of the CDR3 is 17 residues. The junction had 7 bases not matched to a gene; V was cut back by 0 bases and J by 1 base. Germline CDR1 DFQATT, CDR2 SNEGSKA (reference sequence). For the CDR3, the DNA is TGCAGTGCTAGAGATCGGGTTAGCGGGAGTTCCTACAATGAGCAGTTCTTC. This sequence encodes CSARDRVSGSSYNEQFF.

This clonotype was seen only a few times. The V and J genes are TRBV28 and TRBJ2-2; D might be TRBD2 (5 bases). The CDR3 runs to 15 residues. Trimming took 7 bases from V and 6 from J, leaving 18 bases between them. Germline loops: CDR1 MDHEN, CDR2 SYDVKM. Here the CDR3 reads CASTPGVTRAGELFF. DNA of the CDR3: TGTGCCAGCACCCCCGGGGTAACTCGCGCCGGGGAGCTGTTTTTT. The full variable domain, with the rest looked up from reference TRBV28 and TRBJ2-2, is DVKVTQSSRYLVKRTGEKVFLECVQDMDHENMFWYRQDPGLGLRLIYFSYDVKMKEKGDIPEGYSVSREKKERFSLILESASTNQTSMYLCASTPGVTRAGELFFGEGSRLTVL.

This clonotype was seen ten or more times. The chain combines TRBV14 with TRBJ2-2; D perhaps matches TRBD2 (6 bases). CDR3 length equals 16 residues. With 4 bases removed from V and 1 base from J, the gap between germline ends came to 13 bases. The germline CDR1 and CDR2 sequences are SGHDN and FVKESK. The CDR3, as DNA: TGTGCCAGCAGCCCCAGGCCGGGACTGAACACCGGGGAGCTGTTTTTT. Its protein is CASSPRPGLNTGELFF.